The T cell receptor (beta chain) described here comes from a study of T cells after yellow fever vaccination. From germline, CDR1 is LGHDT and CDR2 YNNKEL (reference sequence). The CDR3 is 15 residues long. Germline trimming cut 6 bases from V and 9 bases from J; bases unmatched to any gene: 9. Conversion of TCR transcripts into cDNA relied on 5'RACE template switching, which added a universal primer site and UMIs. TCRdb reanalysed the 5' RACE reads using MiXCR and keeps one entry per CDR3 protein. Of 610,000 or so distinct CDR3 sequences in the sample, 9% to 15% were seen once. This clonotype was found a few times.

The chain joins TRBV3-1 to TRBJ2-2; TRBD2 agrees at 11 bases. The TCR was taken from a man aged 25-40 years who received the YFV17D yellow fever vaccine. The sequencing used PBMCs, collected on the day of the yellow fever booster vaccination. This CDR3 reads CASRTTSGRTWELFF. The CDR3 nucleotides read TGTGCCAGCAGGACAACTAGCGGGAGAACTTGGGAGCTGTTTTTT. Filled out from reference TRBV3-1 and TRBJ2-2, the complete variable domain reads DTAVSQTPKYLVTQMGNDKSIKCEQNLGHDTMYWYKQDSKKFLKIMFSYNNKELIINETVPNRFSPKSPDKAHLNLHINSLELGDSAVYFCASRTTSGRTWELFFGEGSRLTVL.